The next 18 T cell receptor beta chains were all read from a single sample in a study of T cell responses to AZD1222 COVID-19 vaccine (dated by TCRdb to the early 2020s). Library creation used the immunoSEQ multiplex PCR assay. TCRdb's version of the immuneACCESS table is confined to in-frame rearrangements and falls short of the full clone set. An unresolved V gene accounts for under half of the shortfall where checked; the remainder is of unknown origin. A total of some 130,000 clones appear in this sample, roughly 92% of them only once. Clones ranked in the top ten supply approximately 1.2% of the sample. The time point label here, explained by the study, means: about 28 days (+/-7) after the second vaccine dose. The material sequenced was peripheral blood, taken 28 days after the second AZD1222 dose. The receptors derive from an adult who received the AZD1222 COVID-19 vaccine.

Only a few counts were recorded for this clone. This sequence joins TRBV19 and TRBJ2-7; D uncertain. Germline V gives CDR1 LNHDA, CDR2 SQIVND (reference sequence). The CDR3 covers 11 residues. V shed 9 bases and J shed 2 bases, with 8 bases lying between them. The CDR3 reads CASATAYEQYF. Here the CDR3 DNA reads TGTGCCAGCGCTACCGCCTACGAGCAGTACTTC.

This rearrangement joins TRBV27 to TRBJ2-1; 7 positions agree with TRBD2. Germline V gene sequence: CDR1 MNHEY, CDR2 SMNVEV (reference sequence). CDR3 length: 13 amino acids. The junction had 4 bases not matched to a gene; V was cut back by 7 bases and J by 4 bases. The DNA of the CDR3 is TGTGCCAGCACCGGGGGGACTTACAATGAGCAGTTCTTC. Its protein product is CASTGGTYNEQFF.

This sequence joins TRBV5-4 and TRBJ2-1, with a possible D match to TRBD2 (5 bases). The CDR3 spans 16 residues. Trimming shortened V by 3 bases and J by 4 bases, and 17 bases separated the two germline ends. CDR1 and CDR2 (germline): SGHNT, YYREEE (reference sequence). CDR3 sequence (DNA): TGTGCCAGCAGCTCCAATAACCGGCGAGGGTACAATGAGCAGTTCTTC. Its translation: CASSSNNRRGYNEQFF. The full variable domain, in which reference TRBV5-4 and TRBJ2-1 provide the parts outside the CDR3, is ETGVTQSPTHLIKTRGQQVTLRCSSQSGHNTVSWYQQALGQGPQFIFQYYREEENGRGNFPPRFSGLQFPNYSSELNVNALELDDSALYLCASSSNNRRGYNEQFFGPGTRLTVL.

The J gene is TRBJ2-7, the V gene TRBV9; D gene uncertain. The V gene's germline CDR1 is SGDLS and CDR2 YYNGEE. This CDR3 has 15 residues. The V and J ends lost 0 bases and 5 bases respectively, with 15 bases between them. CDR3 nucleotide sequence: TGTGCCAGCAGCGTAGAGGACGTGGTACGGGACGAGCAGTACTTC. Its protein is CASSVEDVVRDEQYF.

The chain is built from TRBV3-1 (or the pseudogene TRBV3-2) and TRBJ2-1; the D gene is possibly TRBD1 (5 bases). Germline CDR1 and CDR2: LGHDT and YNNKEL (reference sequence). This CDR3 region has 14 residues. V was pared by 2 bases and J by 6 bases, with 11 bases between. DNA for the CDR3: TGTGCCAGCAGCCAACCTACAGGAAGCAATGAGCAGTTCTTC. Protein sequence: CASSQPTGSNEQFF.

Only one count was recorded for this clone. The gene calls are TRBV5-5 and TRBJ2-2; 8 nucleotides agree with TRBD1. The CDR3 contains 15 residues. Germline-derived CDR1 and CDR2 are SGHKS and YYEKEE (reference sequence). Unmatched junction bases numbered 3, after V lost 4 bases and J lost 1 base. CDR3 bases: TGTGCCAGCAGCACTGGACAGGGGAACACCGGGGAGCTGTTTTTT. Its protein is CASSTGQGNTGELFF. Full variable domain (remainder filled in from reference TRBV5-5 and TRBJ2-2): DAGVTQSPTHLIKTRGQQVTLRCSPISGHKSVSWYQQVLGQGPQFIFQYYEKEERGRGNFPDRFSARQFPNYSSELNVNALLLGDSALYLCASSTGQGNTGELFFGEGSRLTVL.

This chain uses TRBV30 with TRBJ1-5; TRBD1 is a possible D gene (5 bases). The CDR3 is 13 residues long. The V end was cut by 2 bases, the J end by 3 bases, with 8 bases between. In germline, CDR1 is GTSNPN, CDR2 SVGIG (reference sequence). The CDR3 sequence is CAWSKGNNQPQHF. DNA for the CDR3: TGTGCCTGGAGTAAGGGGAACAATCAGCCCCAGCATTTT.

The DNA of the CDR3 is TGCGCCAGCAGCCAAGATCCCCAGGGGAGACCTAACTATGGCTACACCTTC. This gives the protein CASSQDPQGRPNYGYTF. The genes are TRBV4-3 and TRBJ1-2; the D gene is possibly TRBD1 (6 bases). Germline CDR1 is LGHNA and CDR2 is YSLEER. This CDR3 comprises 17 residues. Trimming took 0 bases from V and 0 from J, leaving 14 bases between them.

The V call is TRBV6-2 or TRBV6-3, the J call TRBJ2-1; 9 nucleotides agree with TRBD1. Per the germline V gene, CDR1 is MNHEY and CDR2 is SVGEGT. V gave up 4 bases and J gave up 9 bases; unmatched junction bases: 7. The CDR3 contains 14 residues. DNA of the CDR3: TGTGCCAGCAGTTCGATACAGGGGGCAGGTGAGCAGTTCTTC. Its translation: CASSSIQGAGEQFF.

This rearrangement joins TRBV12-5 to TRBJ2-7; maybe TRBD2 (6 bases). CDR3 length: 15 residues. Germline V lookup: CDR1 LGHNT, CDR2 FRNRAP. With 4 bases removed from V and 2 bases from J, the gap between germline ends came to 15 bases. CDR3 sequence: CASGSASGVAYEQYF. The DNA for the CDR3 is TGTGCTAGTGGTTCCGCCTCGGGGGTGGCCTACGAGCAGTACTTC.

The CDR3 spells CASSLSSRGNTDTQYF. CDR3 nucleotide sequence: TGTGCCAGCAGCTTATCGTCGCGGGGGAACACAGATACGCAGTATTTT. The chain combines TRBV7-8 with TRBJ2-3, with TRBD2 matching over 7 bases. The germline gives CDR1 SGHVS, CDR2 FQNEAQ. Trimming at V came to 2 bases and at J to 2 bases, leaving 7 bases not matched to a gene. There are 16 residues in the CDR3.

The chain is built from TRBV9 and TRBJ2-6; D not certain. The CDR3 covers 13 residues. V dropped 2 bases and J dropped 2 bases, with 2 bases sitting between them. Germline assignment: CDR1 SGDLS and CDR2 YYNGEE. In DNA, the CDR3 is TGTGCCAGCAGCGTCACTGGGGCCAACGTCCTGACTTTC. This translates into CASSVTGANVLTF.

In its sample, this clone was seen a few times. The chain joins TRBV7-3 to TRBJ1-1, with D hard to call. CDR1 and CDR2 (germline): SGHTA, FQGTGA. The CDR3 covers 13 residues. Between the trimmed V and J ends, which lost 2 bases and 3 bases, there was a span of 7 bases. The CDR3: CASSLSIHTEAFF. DNA for the CDR3: TGTGCCAGCAGCTTATCAATTCACACTGAAGCTTTCTTT.

This chain joins TRBV19 and TRBJ1-5, with 7 nucleotides matching TRBD1. CDR3 length: 15 amino acids. The V and J ends lost 6 bases and 4 bases, in that order; junction bases with no gene match: 9. Germline V gives CDR1 LNHDA, CDR2 SQIVND (reference sequence). CDR3 DNA: TGTGCCAGTAGAGTGAGAGGGACAGTTAATCAGCCCCAGCATTTT. It is translated as CASRVRGTVNQPQHF.

The chain links TRBV15 to TRBJ2-5, with 7 bases lining up with TRBD1. Trimming took 4 bases from V and 4 from J; bases not matched to a gene: 6. Looked up from germline, CDR1 is LNHNV and CDR2 is YYDKDF (reference sequence). This CDR3 comprises 14 residues. The CDR3 DNA follows: TGTGCCACCAGCAAAGACAGGGCAGGAGAGACCCAGTACTTC. This codes for CATSKDRAGETQYF.

The rearrangement links TRBV12-3 or TRBV12-4 to TRBJ2-1, with D perhaps TRBD2 (7 bases). This CDR3 has 12 amino acids. Trimming pared 8 bases from V and 7 bases from J, leaving 12 bases between. The chain's CDR3 is CASGGAGNEQFF. CDR3 coding DNA: TGTGCCAGCGGGGGGGCCGGGAATGAGCAGTTCTTC.

The rearrangement uses TRBV9 and TRBJ2-3; 13 bases match TRBD2. Trimming removed 3 bases from V and 3 bases from J; junction bases left unmatched: 1. The CDR3 runs 15 residues. Germline CDR1 SGDLS, CDR2 YYNGEE. This CDR3 is CASSGLAGGTDTQYF. Here the CDR3 DNA reads TGTGCCAGCAGCGGACTAGCGGGAGGTACAGATACGCAGTATTTT.

V gene TRBV30 combines with J gene TRBJ1-2; D gene ambiguous. V was shortened by 7 bases and J by 6 bases, with 12 bases between the two germline ends. The CDR3 runs 11 residues. The germline CDR1 and CDR2 sequences are GTSNPN and SVGIG (reference sequence). CDR3 nucleotides: TGTGCCTTCTCTAGCGAACATGGCTACACCTTC. Its translation: CAFSSEHGYTF.